This is a list of T cell receptor beta chains from one sample in a study of blood T cells in healthy people across ages. Using its own MiXCR run on the 5' RACE reads, TCRdb lists one record per CDR3 protein. The data contain 1.8 million or so distinct CDR3 sequences, about two fifths of them singletons. Sequencing input: blood. These receptors came from a human donor in good health. The CDR3 runs from the conserved cysteine through the conserved F or W. A D gene is named only where the DNA matches it firmly. Clone size is shown for a subset of rows, as once, few, many or a class of expanded clone.

j_gene	abundance	d_gene	v_gene	CDR3nt	CDR3aa
TRBJ1-3	NA	TRBD1	TRBV29-1	TGCAGCGTTGCAGCAGGGGGTGGAAACACCATATATTTT	CSVAAGGGNTIYF
TRBJ2-5	few	TRBD1	TRBV6-1	TGTGCCAGCAGCTATTACAGGGGGAGCAACTACCAAGAGACCCAGTACTTC	CASSYYRGSNYQETQYF
TRBJ2-3	few	NA	TRBV5-1	TGCGCCAGCAGCTTGGAAGGGACTGCTAGCACAGATACGCAGTATTTT	CASSLEGTASTDTQYF
TRBJ2-1	NA	NA	TRBV3-1	TGTGCCAGCAGCGAAACTTCCTCACCTAGACTAGAACGGGGCAATGAGCAGTTCTTC	CASSETSSPRLERGNEQFF
TRBJ2-1	few	TRBD1	TRBV11-1	TGTGCCAGCAGCTTGGGAGACAGGGGCGGTGAGCAGTTCTTC	CASSLGDRGGEQFF
TRBJ2-5	NA	TRBD2	TRBV7-9	TGTGCCAGCAGCTCGAGGGGACTAGCGGGGCAAGAGACCCAGTACTTC	CASSSRGLAGQETQYF
TRBJ2-7	NA	TRBD1	TRBV7-8	TGTGCCAGCATGGGAAAGACCCAGGCCGGGACAGTGGTCTACGAGCAGTACTTC	CASMGKTQAGTVVYEQYF
TRBJ2-7	NA	TRBD2	TRBV4-3	TGCGCCAGCAGCCAAGATTCGCGGGGGGTGACGTCCTACGAGCAGTACTTC	CASSQDSRGVTSYEQYF
TRBJ1-2	few	NA	TRBV15	TGTGCCACCAGCACCCCTTGGGCCAACTATGGCTACACCTTC	CATSTPWANYGYTF
TRBJ1-1	NA	NA	TRBV5-1	TGCGCCAGCAGCTTGTCGCTGATATTGAACACTGAAGCTTTCTTT	CASSLSLILNTEAFF
TRBJ2-7	few	NA	TRBV7-9	TGTGCCAGCAGGTTTAGCGGGGACAGCTCCTACGAGCAGTACTTC	CASRFSGDSSYEQYF
TRBJ1-1	once	TRBD1	TRBV6-4	TGTGCCAGCAGTGAACAGGACAGGGTGGGTGAAGCTTTCTTT	CASSEQDRVGEAFF
TRBJ2-7	many	TRBD1	TRBV13	TGTGCTAGCAGCCCAGGACAGGGCCCCTCCTACGAGCAGTACTTC	CASSPGQGPSYEQYF
TRBJ2-1	NA	TRBD1	TRBV6-5	TGTGCCAGCAGCTGGGACAGGGGGGAGTTCTTC	CASSWDRGEFF
TRBJ2-7	few	NA	TRBV7-2	TGTGCCAGCAGCTTAGGTCTAGGGTTCTCCTACGAGCAGTACTTC	CASSLGLGFSYEQYF
TRBJ2-2	NA	NA	TRBV7-2	TGTGCCAGCAGCGCCACGTCGGGGCTGGGCACCGGGGAGCTGTTTTTT	CASSATSGLGTGELFF
TRBJ1-6	NA	NA	TRBV7-8	TGTGCCAGCCGCCCAGAGGGCGGACGGAGCACCTATAATTCACCCCTCCACTTT	CASRPEGGRSTYNSPLHF
TRBJ2-7	few	NA	TRBV7-8	TGTGCCAGCAGCTTAACTAATGTAGGCTACGAGCAGTACTTC	CASSLTNVGYEQYF
TRBJ2-1	NA	TRBD1	TRBV7-8	TGTGCCAGCAGCTTTCGGCGGACAGGGGAGGCCCTAAATCAACCCGACAATGAGCAGTTCTTC	CASSFRRTGEALNQPDNEQFF
TRBJ2-1	few	TRBD2	TRBV2	TGTGCCAGCAGTGAAGTCGGAGGCGAAGCGGGGGGTGACAATGAGCAGTTCTTC	CASSEVGGEAGGDNEQFF
TRBJ2-5	NA	NA	TRBV7-9	TGTGCCAGCAGCTTACATGACCGCTACGCTGAGCAGTACTTC	CASSLHDRYAEQYF
TRBJ2-3	NA	NA	TRBV27	TGTGCCAGCAGTTTATCACAGGGATTTAGAACAGATACGCAGTATTTT	CASSLSQGFRTDTQYF
TRBJ2-3	NA	NA	TRBV24-1	TGTGCCACCAGTGATACTTGGGATACGCAGTATTTT	CATSDTWDTQYF
TRBJ2-5	NA	NA	TRBV20-1	TGCAGTGCTAGCCTGGAGGAGACCCAGTACTTC	CSASLEETQYF
TRBJ1-6	few	NA	TRBV5-1	TGCGCCAGCAGCTTGGTTGTGACATCGTATAATTCACCCCTCCACTTT	CASSLVVTSYNSPLHF
TRBJ1-1	few	NA	TRBV13	TGTGCCAGCAGCTTATGGAAGGACCCAAAGAACACTGAAGCTTTCTTT	CASSLWKDPKNTEAFF
TRBJ2-5	few	NA	TRBV7-9	TGTGCCAGCAGCCTATTGGGGGGTTACCTCCAAGAGACCCAGTACTTC	CASSLLGGYLQETQYF
TRBJ2-7	NA	NA	TRBV12-3/TRBV12-4	TGTGCCAGCAGTTCACGATCGGGACTTAACTACGAGCAGTACTTC	CASSSRSGLNYEQYF
TRBJ2-1	NA	TRBD2	TRBV7-2	TGTGCCAGCAGCTTAGGGTCGACTAGCGACTACAATGAGCAGTTCTTC	CASSLGSTSDYNEQFF
TRBJ1-1	once	NA	TRBV5-5	TGTGCCAGCAGCTTCATTATGGAAACGGGAGGAGCTTTCTTT	CASSFIMETGGAFF
TRBJ1-1	NA	TRBD1	TRBV27	TGTGCCAGCAGTTCTCTCCGACAGGGGAAATCTGAAGCTTTCTTT	CASSSLRQGKSEAFF
TRBJ1-4	few	NA	TRBV5-1	TGCGCCAGCAGCGGCAGTGGCATTAATGAAAAACTGTTTTTT	CASSGSGINEKLFF
TRBJ1-5	NA	NA	TRBV28	TGTGCCAGCAGTTTGATACAAGTTAGCAATCAGCCCCAGCATTTT	CASSLIQVSNQPQHF
TRBJ1-1	few	NA	TRBV7-6	TGTGCCAGCAGCCGACTCGCCGGTGGGACTGAAGCTTTCTTT	CASSRLAGGTEAFF
TRBJ2-1	NA	NA	TRBV7-3	TGTGCCAGCAGCTTACGATACGGGGGAGACAATGAGCAGTTCTTC	CASSLRYGGDNEQFF
TRBJ1-1	few	NA	TRBV6-6	TGTGCCAGCAGTGTCAAACGGGTGAACACTGAAGCTTTCTTT	CASSVKRVNTEAFF
TRBJ2-7	few	NA	TRBV7-2	TGTGCCAGCAGCCCGGACTTGTTAACCTACGAGCAGTACTTC	CASSPDLLTYEQYF
TRBJ2-5	NA	NA	TRBV11-2	TGTGCCAGCAGCTCCTTAAGGGAGCCGGGACGAGGGAAAGAGACCCAGTACTTC	CASSSLREPGRGKETQYF
TRBJ1-2	few	NA	TRBV18	TGTGCCAGCTCACCAGGGGCTAAGGGCTACACCTTC	CASSPGAKGYTF
TRBJ2-1	NA	TRBD2	TRBV3-1	TGTGCCAGCAGCCAACCGCCGGGCGGGGGGCTTTCTCACAATGAGCAGTTCTTC	CASSQPPGGGLSHNEQFF
TRBJ2-1	NA	TRBD2	TRBV20-1	TGCAGTGCTAGAGAATTTGGGCTAGCGGGGAGTGAGCAGTTCTTC	CSAREFGLAGSEQFF
TRBJ1-1	NA	NA	TRBV7-2	TGTGCCAGCAGCGGGAAGGGACAGAACACTGAAGCTTTCTTT	CASSGKGQNTEAFF
TRBJ1-4	NA	NA	TRBV27	TGTGCCAGCAGTTTAAGACAGAATGGAGAAAAACTGTTTTTT	CASSLRQNGEKLFF
TRBJ1-1	NA	NA	TRBV14	TGTGCCAGCAGCGACAGGAACACTGAAGCTTTCTTT	CASSDRNTEAFF
TRBJ2-5	NA	TRBD2	TRBV6-2/TRBV6-3	TGTGCCAGCACCAAGCGTAGCGGGCAAGAGACCCAGTACTTC	CASTKRSGQETQYF
TRBJ2-1	NA	TRBD2	TRBV3-1	TGTGCCAGCAGCCAACTAGCGGCCTACAATGAGCAGTTCTTC	CASSQLAAYNEQFF
TRBJ1-6	NA	TRBD1	TRBV20-1	TGCAGTGCTAGCTCTCCCCAGGGGGCGCGGTCACCCCTCCACTTT	CSASSPQGARSPLHF
TRBJ2-7	NA	TRBD2	TRBV20-1	TGCAGTGCTAGAGATCCGGCTAGCGGGGGGGAAGGGCAGTACTTC	CSARDPASGGEGQYF
TRBJ2-7	many	TRBD1	TRBV7-2	TGTGCCAGCAGCTTAGCGGGACAGGGGGCTTACGAGCAGTACTTC	CASSLAGQGAYEQYF
TRBJ1-2	NA	TRBD1	TRBV19	TGTGCCAGTCATGACATCAAACGGACAGGCGGCTACACCTTC	CASHDIKRTGGYTF
TRBJ1-2	NA	NA	TRBV28	TGTGCCAGCAGTTTTCGCATGTCAGCTTATGGCTACACCTTC	CASSFRMSAYGYTF
TRBJ2-3	NA	NA	TRBV29-1	TGCAGCGTTGAAGATCTCAGCTTTCAACTTCCTAGCACAGATACGCAGTATTTT	CSVEDLSFQLPSTDTQYF
TRBJ1-2	few	NA	TRBV6-6	TGTGCCAGCAGTTCCAGAGGGGACGGAAGATCTTATGGCTACACCTTC	CASSSRGDGRSYGYTF
TRBJ1-2	few	NA	TRBV6-5	TGTGCCAGCAGTTACTCGAGCCGGGGACATAATGGCTACACCTTC	CASSYSSRGHNGYTF
TRBJ1-2	NA	NA	TRBV7-9	TGTGCCAGCAGCTGGGACGGGGGGAGTGGGTATGGCTACACCTTC	CASSWDGGSGYGYTF
TRBJ1-1	once	NA	TRBV7-2	TGTGCCAGCAGCACCCTTCCCAGGGGCGACGCTGAAGCTTTCTTT	CASSTLPRGDAEAFF
TRBJ2-7	NA	NA	TRBV11-2	TGTGCCAGCAGCTTACTCAGGGGCTTCTCCTACGAGCAGTACTTC	CASSLLRGFSYEQYF